The 5 T cell receptor beta chains below all came from one sample that was sequenced in a study of control samples from healthy donors and cancer patients. Clones were sequenced by immunoSEQ multiplex PCR, and TCRdb holds only the in-frame ones, with some missing. The sample has more than 85,000 clones, 83% seen once; the top ten hold around 13%. The sample consisted of blood. The receptors here all came from a woman aged 45 to 65 in good health.

The CDR3 region has the DNA TGTGCCAGCAGCCTCAGGGTCCATGGGGCCAACGTCCTGACTTTC. It translates to CASSLRVHGANVLTF. This chain joins TRBV7-2 and TRBJ2-6; weak D call: TRBD1 (5 bases). The CDR3 is 15 residues long. The V end was cut by 5 bases, the J end by 3 bases, with 11 bases between. Germline lookup yields CDR1 SGHTA and CDR2 FQGNSA. The full variable domain, rest sourced from reference TRBV7-2 and TRBJ2-6, is GAGVSQSPSNKVTEKGKDVELRCDPISGHTALYWYRQSLGQGLEFLIYFQGNSAPDKSGLPSDRFSAERTGGSVSTLTIQRTQQEDSAVYLCASSLRVHGANVLTFGAGSRLTVL.

Here the CDR3 reads CASSLEGAGAPNNEQFF. In DNA form, the CDR3 reads TGTGCCAGCAGCTTAGAGGGGGCGGGGGCACCGAACAATGAGCAGTTCTTC. The chain combines TRBV7-2 with TRBJ2-1, with D possibly being TRBD1 or TRBD2 (7 bases each). V lost 1 base and J 5 bases, leaving 18 bases between the germline ends. Germline V gene lookup returns CDR1 SGHTA and CDR2 FQGNSA. The CDR3 is 17 residues long.

This sequence joins TRBV15 and TRBJ1-6; D uncertain. Germline values: CDR1 LNHNV, CDR2 YYDKDF (reference sequence). This CDR3 has 13 residues. V gave up 3 bases and J gave up 5 bases, with 5 bases separating them. The DNA of the CDR3 is TGTGCCACCAGCAGCCAGAATAATTCACCCCTCCACTTT. As protein: CATSSQNNSPLHF.

This clone was observed a few times. This chain joins TRBV27 and TRBJ1-5; 9 nucleotides align to TRBD1. In germline, CDR1 is MNHEY, CDR2 SMNVEV (reference sequence). CDR3 size: 16 residues. The V and J ends lost 5 bases and 2 bases, in that order; junction bases with no gene match: 7. CDR3 protein: CASSTGTGRGNQPQHF. The DNA of the CDR3 is TGTGCCAGCAGTACCGGGACAGGGCGGGGCAATCAGCCCCAGCATTTT.

V usage is TRBV5-1 and J usage is TRBJ1-2, with 8 bases that match TRBD1. CDR3 length: 14 residues. The germline gives CDR1 SGHRS, CDR2 YFSETQ. The junction had 2 bases not matched to a gene; V was cut back by 0 bases and J by 4 bases. The CDR3 protein is CASSLGTGGYGYTF. The CDR3 nucleotides are TGCGCCAGCAGCTTGGGAACAGGGGGCTATGGCTACACCTTC.